This record concerns one T cell receptor beta chain sequence. TCRdb re-analyzed the 5' RACE reads; it lists each CDR3 protein once, without DNA. The listing records 350,000 to 500,000 distinct CDR3 sequences. This entry comes from a study of T cells expressing NK-cell markers. Per germline, CDR1 MNHEY and CDR2 SMNVEV (reference sequence). The CDR3 is 16 residues long. The TCR was taken from a woman aged 18 to 69 in good health. This chain connects TRBV27 to TRBJ2-7; the D gene TCRdb calls, TRBD1, cannot be checked with no DNA. Sample: blood T cells: a sorted CD56 or NKG2C T cell subset, CD4+ or CD8+ T cells, or bulk PBMC T cells (not recorded which). The CDR3 spells CASSLTGAGWEYEQYF.